This section outlines one T cell receptor beta chain sequence together with its context. This specimen comes from a study of T-cell memory formation after mild COVID-19. Study context: Most TCR clusters belonged to a single donor.

The V and J ends lost 2 bases and 6 bases, in that order; junction bases with no gene match: 7. The length of the CDR3 is 17 residues. The V gene's germline CDR1 is MNHEY and CDR2 SMNVEV (reference sequence). After 5'RACE with constant-segment primers, TCR alpha and TCR beta cDNA libraries carrying sample barcodes and UMIs were obtained. TCRdb re-called the 5' RACE reads through MiXCR, storing one row per CDR3 protein. The sample lists under 150,000 distinct CDR3 sequences; approximately 16% were seen once. The source material was PBMCs or a T cell subset sorted from them (not recorded which). This TCR derives from an adult woman who had mild COVID-19 (a few samples of this study predate the infection). Cell type and time point are not known. The chain carries TRBV27 and TRBJ2-1, with TRBD2 matching over 13 bases. CDR3 DNA sequence: TGTGCCAGCAGTTTAGTAGTGGGACTAGCGGGGCCCAATGAGCAGTTCTTC. Its protein product is CASSLVVGLAGPNEQFF.